One and the same sample provided the 10 T cell receptor beta chains below, sequenced in a study of blood T cell repertoires in COVID-19. Generated by immunoSEQ multiplex PCR, the TCRdb table keeps only in-frame clones and is missing some. The sample has about 290,000 clones, 70% to 90% seen once. The sequenced sample was peripheral blood. The receptors derive from a woman in her thirties with active or convalescent COVID-19.

The CDR3 nucleotides are TGCGCCAGCAGCTCGGGACAGGGGAACTCACCCCTCCACTTT. This gives the protein CASSSGQGNSPLHF. The chain carries TRBV5-1 and TRBJ1-6, with 10 bases aligning to TRBD1. The CDR3 has 14 residues. The germline gives CDR1 SGHRS, CDR2 YFSETQ. With V trimmed by 3 bases and J by 10 bases, 4 bases remained unmatched.

This chain connects TRBV18 to TRBJ1-6; 11 bases agree with TRBD1. This CDR3 spans 16 amino acids. CDR1 is KGHSH and CDR2 is LQKENI in the germline V gene. Trimming took 1 base from V and 7 from J; bases not matched to a gene: 3. The CDR3 DNA reads TGTGCCAGCTCACCACAGGGACAGGGGGGAAATTCACCCCTCCACTTT. Its translation: CASSPQGQGGNSPLHF.

The gene calls are TRBV6-2 or TRBV6-3 and TRBJ1-2; D gene unclear. The V gene lost 4 bases and the J gene lost 5 bases, with 11 bases spanning the gap. CDR3 length: 13 amino acids. Germline lookup yields CDR1 MNHEY and CDR2 SVGEGT. DNA for the CDR3: TGTGCCAGCAGTTCACGGAGAAGATATGGCTACACCTTC. It yields the protein CASSSRRRYGYTF.

This chain links TRBV2 with TRBJ2-7; 10 bases line up with TRBD2. V dropped 6 bases and J dropped 1; count of bases not matched to a gene: 9. Germline lookup yields CDR1 SNHLY and CDR2 FYNNEI. The CDR3 loop spans 16 amino acids. The DNA of the CDR3 is TGTGCCAGCAGAGGGAAAGGGACTAGCGTATCCTACGAGCAGTACTTC. This gives the protein CASRGKGTSVSYEQYF.

A single count supports this clone. The chain employs TRBV10-2 and TRBJ2-7, with 7 nucleotides matching TRBD2. V shed 6 bases, J shed 4 bases, and the junction held 9 bases outside the gene matches. Germline V gene data show CDR1 as WSHSY and CDR2 as SAAADI. This CDR3 is 14 amino acids long. CDR3: CASSRGGPQYEQYF. The CDR3 DNA reads TGCGCCAGCAGCCGCGGGGGTCCTCAATACGAGCAGTACTTC.

V usage is TRBV27 and J usage is TRBJ1-4, with no clear D. The germline V gene has CDR1 MNHEY and CDR2 SMNVEV (reference sequence). Trimming stripped 4 bases from V and 4 bases from J, with 7 bases between. This CDR3 region has 13 residues. The CDR3 bases are TGTGCCAGCAGTTCCCGGGTTAATGAAAAACTGTTTTTT. Translating it yields CASSSRVNEKLFF.

The rearrangement uses TRBV24-1 and TRBJ2-7; the match to TRBD1 covers 8 bases. Per the germline V gene, CDR1 is KGHDR and CDR2 is SFDVKD. V trimming: 4 bases; J trimming: 0 bases; junction bases outside the gene matches: 4. This CDR3 is built from 15 residues. The CDR3 DNA follows: TGTGCCACCAGTGACCGGACAGGGCACTCCTACGAGCAGTACTTC. It codes for CATSDRTGHSYEQYF.

This chain uses TRBV7-9 with TRBJ1-5, with D perhaps TRBD1 (6 bases). Germline V gene lookup returns CDR1 SEHNR and CDR2 FQNEAQ (reference sequence). V shed 8 bases and J shed 6 bases, with 17 bases lying between them. The CDR3 consists of 14 residues. The CDR3 is CASGTLTRVQPQHF. The CDR3 DNA sequence: TGTGCCAGCGGGACACTAACCCGGGTTCAGCCCCAGCATTTT.

The CDR3 protein is CASSLGPQGARDQPQHF. CDR3 nucleotide sequence: TGTGCCAGCAGTTTAGGACCACAGGGGGCTAGAGATCAGCCCCAGCATTTT. The chain links TRBV28 to TRBJ1-5; TRBD1 agrees at 9 bases. In germline, CDR1 is MDHEN, CDR2 SYDVKM. V lost 2 bases and J lost 5; bases outside the gene matches: 10. This CDR3 is built from 17 residues. The variable domain in full, completed from reference TRBV28 and TRBJ1-5, reads DVKVTQSSRYLVKRTGEKVFLECVQDMDHENMFWYRQDPGLGLRLIYFSYDVKMKEKGDIPEGYSVSREKKERFSLILESASTNQTSMYLCASSLGPQGARDQPQHFGDGTRLSIL.

This clone was counted once. The chain uses TRBV2 and TRBJ2-7; a possible D gene is TRBD2 (6 bases). This CDR3 contains 15 residues. Between the trimmed V and J ends, which lost 1 base and 4 bases, there was a span of 14 bases. Germline CDR1 SNHLY, CDR2 FYNNEI. In nucleotides, the CDR3 is TGTGCCAGCAGTGAAGAGCGGGTTTCCCAGTACGAGCAGTACTTC. It codes for CASSEERVSQYEQYF.